A single sample is the source of the 27 T cell receptor beta chains below, sequenced in a study of Ad26.COV2.S vaccination and SARS-CoV-2 variants. The treatment: about 20 received Ad26.COV2.S at low or high dose, single or two shots; 5 received placebo; per-sample allocation not given. Samples came from day 63 after the first vaccine or placebo injection. Clones were read by immunoSEQ multiplex PCR, and TCRdb kept only the in-frame ones, dropping some. The sample comprises some 340,000 clones, about 85% of which are singletons, and 2.1% rests with the top ten. Here the sequenced sample was peripheral blood, taken in a trial of Ad26.COV2.S vaccine versus placebo. The receptors come from a person aged 18-60 years who received the Ad26.COV2.S COVID-19 vaccine or a placebo.

The J gene is TRBJ1-2, the V gene TRBV5-1; maybe TRBD1 (6 bases). Germline V CDR1 and CDR2: SGHRS, YFSETQ. The V end was cut by 2 bases, the J end by 4 bases, with 15 bases between. The CDR3 totals 15 residues. CDR3 DNA sequence: TGCGCCAGCAGCTTAAAATCGGGACACCTCTATGGCTACACCTTC. It specifies CASSLKSGHLYGYTF.

This clone showed up just once. Other DNA sequences in this sample translate to the same CDR3. The chain couples TRBV28 to TRBJ2-3; 11 positions agree with TRBD2. Germline loops: CDR1 MDHEN, CDR2 SYDVKM. The V gene end was trimmed by 3 bases and the J gene end by 6 bases; junction bases not matched to a gene: 5. The CDR3 covers 15 residues. CDR3 sequence (DNA): TGTGCCAGCAGTTTTGCTAGCGGGGGGTTGGATACGCAGTATTTT. Encoded protein: CASSFASGGLDTQYF.

This clone appeared a few times. CDR3 amino acids: CASSLGLGQETQYF. The CDR3 bases are TGCGCCAGCAGCTTGGGACTAGGACAAGAGACCCAGTACTTC. V is TRBV5-1 and J is TRBJ2-5; D possibly corresponds to TRBD2 (6 bases). The length of the CDR3 is 14 residues. Germline CDR1 is SGHRS and CDR2 is YFSETQ. The V and J ends lost 0 bases and 2 bases respectively, with 8 bases between them.

The chain joins TRBV28 to TRBJ1-4; D is undetermined. Germline V gene data show CDR1 as MDHEN and CDR2 as SYDVKM. The CDR3 length is 11 residues. V was pared by 6 bases and J by 8 bases, with 7 bases between. CDR3 loop: CASRTNEKLFF. The CDR3 coding sequence is TGTGCCAGCAGAACCAACGAAAAACTGTTTTTT.

The chain couples TRBV13 to TRBJ1-2; no firm D call. The CDR3 runs to 14 residues. Trimming stripped 1 base from V and 6 bases from J, with 12 bases between. Germline V lookup: CDR1 PRHDT, CDR2 FYEKMQ (reference sequence). DNA for the CDR3: TGTGCCAGCAGCTTAGAGGTGGCAGGCGATGGCTACACCTTC. Residues: CASSLEVAGDGYTF.

This chain connects TRBV7-2 to TRBJ2-1; 9 positions agree with TRBD2. The germline CDR1 and CDR2 sequences are SGHTA and FQGNSA. The CDR3 is 16 residues long. V lost 6 bases and J lost 6; bases outside the gene matches: 12. CDR3 nucleotides: TGTGCCAGCAGGCGGCGGGGGGGCCCGACGGGCAATGAGCAGTTCTTC. This translates into CASRRRGGPTGNEQFF.

The J gene is TRBJ2-6, the V gene TRBV3-1 (or the pseudogene TRBV3-2); no definite D call. This CDR3 has 16 amino acids. Trimming removed 1 base from V and 0 bases from J, with 7 bases in between. The germline gives CDR1 LGHDT, CDR2 YNNKEL (reference sequence). CDR3 sequence (DNA): TGTGCCAGCAGCCAAGGAAGTGGCTCTGGGGCCAACGTCCTGACTTTC. The encoded protein is CASSQGSGSGANVLTF.

This sequence joins TRBV3-1 (or the pseudogene TRBV3-2) and TRBJ1-1; TRBD1 matches 7 bases. Germline V gives CDR1 LGHDT, CDR2 YNNKEL (reference sequence). The CDR3 contains 16 residues. V gave up 0 bases and J gave up 1 base; unmatched junction bases: 5. As DNA, the CDR3 is TGTGCCAGCAGCCAAGAGGGAAGGGGGCAGAACACTGAAGCTTTCTTT. Its protein product is CASSQEGRGQNTEAFF.

The rearrangement links TRBV27 to TRBJ2-7; D not certain. With 6 bases removed from V and 5 bases from J, the gap between germline ends came to 8 bases. Germline-derived CDR1 and CDR2 are MNHEY and SMNVEV (reference sequence). The CDR3 is 11 residues long. The CDR3 nucleotides read TGTGCCAGCAGATCCCTCCACGAGCAGTACTTC. Its protein is CASRSLHEQYF.

The gene calls are TRBV10-3 and TRBJ2-7, with D perhaps TRBD2 (5 bases). V lost 4 bases and J lost 1, with 14 bases in between. In germline, CDR1 is ENHRY, CDR2 SYGVKD. This CDR3 is built from 15 residues. The CDR3 DNA reads TGTGCCATCAGTGTAGAGGGTGGACTTTCCTACGAGCAGTACTTC. Protein: CAISVEGGLSYEQYF.

This sequence joins TRBV6-6 and TRBJ2-2; no clear D. The germline CDR1 and CDR2 sequences are MNHNY and SVGAGI (reference sequence). The CDR3 extends over 14 amino acids. Between the trimmed V and J ends, which lost 2 bases and 6 bases, there was a span of 10 bases. CDR3 loop: CASSYHDGAGELFF. The CDR3 bases are TGTGCCAGCAGTTACCACGATGGAGCCGGGGAGCTGTTTTTT.

The genes are TRBV6-5 and TRBJ1-1, with D possibly TRBD1 on 6 matching bases. Germline lookup yields CDR1 MNHEY and CDR2 SVGAGI. This CDR3 has 15 amino acids. V lost 8 bases to trimming and J lost 4 bases, with 20 bases between them. The CDR3 is CASGGTGMFGTEAFF. CDR3 in DNA: TGTGCCAGCGGGGGTACAGGGATGTTTGGCACTGAAGCTTTCTTT.

This rearrangement joins TRBV5-1 to TRBJ2-7; D is unresolved. In germline, CDR1 is SGHRS, CDR2 YFSETQ. CDR3 size: 15 residues. V was clipped by 0 bases and J by 2 bases, with 12 bases between them. The CDR3 spells CASSLESASPYEQYF. DNA of the CDR3: TGCGCCAGCAGCTTGGAGTCAGCCTCTCCCTACGAGCAGTACTTC.

This clone has just one count. The gene calls are TRBV27 and TRBJ1-6, with D tentatively TRBD1 (5 bases). The CDR3 is 17 residues long. With 2 bases removed from V and 4 bases from J, the gap between germline ends came to 15 bases. Germline-derived CDR1 and CDR2 are MNHEY and SMNVEV (reference sequence). The CDR3 reads CASSLLRTGGYNSPLHF. CDR3 nucleotides: TGTGCCAGCAGTTTACTGAGGACTGGGGGATATAATTCACCCCTCCACTTT.

The J gene is TRBJ2-7, the V gene TRBV4-1; D may match TRBD1 or TRBD2 (6 bases each). Germline V gene data show CDR1 as MGHRA and CDR2 as YSYEKL. The CDR3 is made up of 18 amino acids. V was clipped by 0 bases and J by 6 bases, with 24 bases between them. CDR3 protein: CASSQESSWGAGSREQYF. CDR3 nucleotide sequence: TGCGCCAGCAGCCAAGAGAGCTCGTGGGGGGCAGGGAGCCGCGAGCAGTACTTC.

The chain joins TRBV27 to TRBJ2-1; D gene ambiguous. Germline assignment: CDR1 MNHEY and CDR2 SMNVEV (reference sequence). The CDR3 spans 16 residues. V gave up 3 bases and J gave up 2 bases, with 14 bases separating them. In DNA, the CDR3 is TGTGCCAGCAGTTTCCCTGGACCTGGGACCTACAATGAGCAGTTCTTC. Protein product: CASSFPGPGTYNEQFF.

The chain links TRBV5-1 to TRBJ2-7; 8 positions agree with TRBD1. This CDR3 spans 14 amino acids. The V gene's germline CDR1 is SGHRS and CDR2 YFSETQ. The V segment lost 3 bases and the J segment 3 bases; nucleotides outside the gene matches: 5. CDR3 amino acids: CASSSGQGNYEQYF. The CDR3, as DNA: TGCGCCAGCAGCTCCGGACAGGGAAACTACGAGCAGTACTTC.

CDR3 amino acids: CASSLGASRNEKLFF. The CDR3 DNA reads as TGTGCCAGCAGTTTGGGGGCGTCCCGTAATGAAAAACTGTTTTTT. The chain joins TRBV6-5 to TRBJ1-4; weak D call: TRBD1 (6 bases). The CDR3 length is 15 residues. Germline V gives CDR1 MNHEY, CDR2 SVGAGI. V was trimmed by 4 bases and J by 4 bases, leaving 13 bases between them.

V and J are TRBV6-5 and TRBJ2-5, with D possibly TRBD1 on 5 matching bases. Germline V gene lookup returns CDR1 MNHEY and CDR2 SVGAGI. Trimming pared 0 bases from V and 1 base from J, leaving 9 bases between. The CDR3 length is 15 residues. The CDR3 loop is CASSYSGRLQETQYF. CDR3 nucleotide sequence: TGTGCCAGCAGTTACTCGGGGCGGCTCCAAGAGACCCAGTACTTC.

V is TRBV7-6 and J is TRBJ2-1, with 8 bases fitting TRBD2. Germline V gives CDR1 SGHVS, CDR2 FNYEAQ. CDR3 length: 12 amino acids. J gave up 13 bases and V 5 bases, and 7 bases lay outside the gene matches. The CDR3, as DNA: TGTGCCAGCAGCACCCGGGAGGGAGAACAGTTCTTC. It translates to CASSTREGEQFF.

This chain links TRBV19 with TRBJ1-1; D is undetermined. The CDR3 contains 12 residues. V lost 5 bases and J 5 bases, leaving 9 bases between the germline ends. Germline V lookup: CDR1 LNHDA, CDR2 SQIVND (reference sequence). CDR3 nucleotide sequence: TGTGCCAGTAGTTGGCGGGGAACTGAAGCTTTCTTT. It translates to CASSWRGTEAFF.

This clone was seen only once. The V gene is TRBV3-1 (or the pseudogene TRBV3-2), the J gene TRBJ2-5; D not resolved. Trimming left V 1 base short and J 2 bases short, with 8 bases between. The V gene's germline CDR1 is LGHDT and CDR2 YNNKEL (reference sequence). The CDR3 has 14 residues. The CDR3 reads CASSQVGIQETQYF. The DNA of the CDR3 is TGTGCCAGCAGCCAAGTCGGTATACAAGAGACCCAGTACTTC.

V is TRBV28 and J is TRBJ2-7, with 9 bases matching TRBD2. The V gene's germline CDR1 is MDHEN and CDR2 SYDVKM. The J segment lost 4 bases and the V segment lost 6 bases, leaving 10 bases of the junction unmatched. The CDR3 extends over 15 amino acids. The CDR3 spells CASSPPGGGAYEQYF. The CDR3 DNA sequence: TGTGCCAGCAGCCCGCCGGGCGGGGGGGCTTACGAGCAGTACTTC.

The V and J genes are TRBV19 and TRBJ1-1, with D perhaps TRBD1 (6 bases). This CDR3 has 13 amino acids. Trimming took 6 bases from V and 4 from J, leaving 12 bases between them. Germline loops: CDR1 LNHDA, CDR2 SQIVND (reference sequence). The CDR3 nucleotides are TGTGCCAGTAGGGGGGGCTGGAGCACTGAAGCTTTCTTT. Residues: CASRGGWSTEAFF.

This chain uses TRBV6-1 with TRBJ1-4; possible D gene TRBD1, 6 bases. The V gene's germline CDR1 is MNHNS and CDR2 SASEGT. Trimming removed 0 bases from V and 4 bases from J, with 15 bases in between. This CDR3 spans 17 amino acids. This chain's CDR3 is CASSEALLGADNEKLFF. The CDR3 DNA sequence: TGTGCCAGCAGTGAAGCGCTTCTGGGGGCTGATAATGAAAAACTGTTTTTT.

This clone was seen just once. This chain joins TRBV7-2 and TRBJ2-2; D remains unclear. Trimming stripped 2 bases from V and 4 bases from J, with 11 bases between. This CDR3 has 15 residues. Per germline, CDR1 SGHTA and CDR2 FQGNSA. This CDR3 reads CASSLRTPSTGELFF. In DNA form, the CDR3 reads TGTGCCAGCAGCTTAAGAACCCCGAGCACCGGGGAGCTGTTTTTT. Full variable domain (missing parts from reference TRBV7-2 and TRBJ2-2): GAGVSQSPSNKVTEKGKDVELRCDPISGHTALYWYRQSLGQGLEFLIYFQGNSAPDKSGLPSDRFSAERTGGSVSTLTIQRTQQEDSAVYLCASSLRTPSTGELFFGEGSRLTVL.

The gene calls are TRBV5-6 and TRBJ1-6; a weak D match, TRBD1 (6 bases). The germline CDR1 and CDR2 sequences are SGHDT and YYEEEE. The CDR3 has 14 amino acids. Trimming removed 3 bases from V and 11 bases from J, with 15 bases in between. The CDR3 region has the DNA TGTGCCAGCAGCTCAACAGGGTTTCAACCACCCCTCCACTTT. Protein sequence: CASSSTGFQPPLHF.